This TCR beta chain was observed in a study of T cells in Graves' hyperthyroidism and ophthalmopathy. Broader study findings: Before onset, by a median of approximately 5.9 months, the model predicted ophthalmopathy.

RNA transcripts gave rise to amplified TCR beta CDR3 regions. The HTBI set primed first-round TCR CDR3 RT-PCR. TCRdb reanalysed the multiplex PCR reads using MiXCR and keeps one entry per CDR3 protein. The sample lists 600,000 or so distinct CDR3 sequences; 13% to 15% were seen once. As for this clonotype: Its specificity is not known.

Deletions cut 1 base from V and 5 bases from J, with 11 bases between. Germline V gives CDR1 SGHAT, CDR2 FQDESV (reference sequence). The CDR3 runs 15 residues. Diagnoses rested on clinical symptoms, serum thyroxine and TRAb, thyroid ultrasound and orbital computed tomography. Using around 10 ml of fresh peripheral blood, PBMCs were prepared. The sequencing input was blood. This chain uses TRBV11-1 with TRBJ2-2; D is perhaps TRBD2 (5 bases). This clonotype was sampled from a young woman with Graves' ophthalmopathy. CDR3: CASSLVDRGTGELFF. The CDR3 coding sequence is TGTGCCAGCAGCTTAGTGGATAGAGGGACCGGGGAGCTGTTTTTT.